The clone carrying this TCR beta chain was found many times. Its antigen is as yet unknown. This CDR3 region has 13 residues. Germline V gene lookup returns CDR1 DFQATT and CDR2 SNEGSKA (reference sequence). V lost 4 bases, J lost 8 bases, and 14 bases lay in between. Clinical symptoms, serum thyroxine, TRAb, thyroid ultrasound and orbital computed tomography established diagnosis. The source of the sample is a study of T cells in Graves' hyperthyroidism and ophthalmopathy. Points from the study as a whole: Blood shared most expanded thyroid clonotypes above 0.001. The model's output predicted ophthalmopathy at a median of around 7 months prior to onset.

Using RNA transcripts as the source, TCR beta CDR3 regions were amplified. The TCR CDR3 first-round RT-PCR relied on the HTBI primer set. TCRdb reprocessed the multiplex PCR reads via MiXCR and lists one record per CDR3 protein. The table includes about 580,000 distinct CDR3 sequences, around 13% detected once. The source of this sequence is a woman aged 30 to 39 with Graves' hyperthyroidism that later progressed to Graves' ophthalmopathy. V and J are TRBV20-1 and TRBJ1-4, with D possibly being TRBD1 (5 bases). The sequencing sample was made of blood. CDR3 protein: CSAIRGEREKLFF. The CDR3, as DNA: TGCAGTGCTATCCGGGGGGAAAGAGAAAAACTGTTTTTT.